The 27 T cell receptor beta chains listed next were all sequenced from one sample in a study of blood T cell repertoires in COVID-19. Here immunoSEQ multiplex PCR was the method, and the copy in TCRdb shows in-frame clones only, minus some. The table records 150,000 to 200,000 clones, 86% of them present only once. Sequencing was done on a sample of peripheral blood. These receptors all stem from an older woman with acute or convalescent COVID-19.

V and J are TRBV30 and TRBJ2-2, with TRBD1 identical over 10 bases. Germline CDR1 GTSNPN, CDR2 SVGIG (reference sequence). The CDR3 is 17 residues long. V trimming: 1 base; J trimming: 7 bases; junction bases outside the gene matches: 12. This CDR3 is CAWSDFSGTGESGELFF. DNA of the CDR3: TGTGCCTGGAGTGACTTCTCCGGGACAGGGGAGAGCGGGGAGCTGTTTTTT.

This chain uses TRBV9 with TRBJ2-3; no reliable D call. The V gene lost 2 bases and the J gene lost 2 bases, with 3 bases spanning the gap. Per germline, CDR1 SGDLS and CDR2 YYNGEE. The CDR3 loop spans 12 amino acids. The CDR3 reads CASSVLTDTQYF. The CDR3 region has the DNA TGTGCCAGCAGCGTCCTCACAGATACGCAGTATTTT. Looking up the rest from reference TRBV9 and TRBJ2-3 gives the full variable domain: DSGVTQTPKHLITATGQRVTLRCSPRSGDLSVYWYQQSLDQGLQFLIQYYNGEERAKGNILERFSAQQFPDLHSELNLSSLELGDSALYFCASSVLTDTQYFGPGTRLTVL.

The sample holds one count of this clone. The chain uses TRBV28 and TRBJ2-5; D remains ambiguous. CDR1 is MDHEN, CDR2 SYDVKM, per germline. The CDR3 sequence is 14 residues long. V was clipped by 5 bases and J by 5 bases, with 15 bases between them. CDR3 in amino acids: CASSPPPSYETQYF. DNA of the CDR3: TGTGCCAGCAGTCCCCCCCCGTCCTACGAGACCCAGTACTTC.

The chain's CDR3 is CASSQTRVRGYTF. The CDR3 DNA reads TGTGCCAGCAGCCAAACCAGGGTGAGGGGCTACACCTTC. The chain couples TRBV6-5 to TRBJ1-2, with D tentatively TRBD1 (5 bases). In germline, CDR1 is MNHEY, CDR2 SVGAGI. CDR3 length: 13 amino acids. The V end lost 6 bases, the J end lost 8 bases, and 16 bases lay between the germline ends.

DNA for the CDR3: TGTGCCAGCAGTGAAGCCGGGACAGGAGAAACTAACTATGGCTACACCTTC. As protein: CASSEAGTGETNYGYTF. The chain combines TRBV6-1 with TRBJ1-2; 8 bases align to TRBD1. Germline values: CDR1 MNHNS, CDR2 SASEGT. The CDR3 sequence is 17 residues long. The V gene end was trimmed by 0 bases and the J gene end by 0 bases; junction bases not matched to a gene: 6.

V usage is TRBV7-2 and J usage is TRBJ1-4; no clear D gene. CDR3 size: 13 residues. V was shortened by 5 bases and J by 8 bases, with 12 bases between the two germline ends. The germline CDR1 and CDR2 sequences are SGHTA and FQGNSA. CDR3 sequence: CASSQLRREKLFF. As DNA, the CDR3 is TGTGCCAGCAGCCAACTACGGAGGGAAAAACTGTTTTTT.

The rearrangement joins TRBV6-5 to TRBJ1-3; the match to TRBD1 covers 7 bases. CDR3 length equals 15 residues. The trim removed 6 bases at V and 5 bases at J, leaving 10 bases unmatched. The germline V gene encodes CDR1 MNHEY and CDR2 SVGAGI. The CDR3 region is CASSRSTGFRNTIYF. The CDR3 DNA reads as TGTGCCAGCAGCCGATCGACAGGGTTCAGAAACACCATATATTTT.

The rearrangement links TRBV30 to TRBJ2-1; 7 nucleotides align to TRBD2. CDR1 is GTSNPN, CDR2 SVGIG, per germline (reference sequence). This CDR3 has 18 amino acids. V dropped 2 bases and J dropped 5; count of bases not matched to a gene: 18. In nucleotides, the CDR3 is TGTGCCTGGAGTCTATTATACCTAGGGAGGGCGGAGGACAATGAGCAGTTCTTC. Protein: CAWSLLYLGRAEDNEQFF.

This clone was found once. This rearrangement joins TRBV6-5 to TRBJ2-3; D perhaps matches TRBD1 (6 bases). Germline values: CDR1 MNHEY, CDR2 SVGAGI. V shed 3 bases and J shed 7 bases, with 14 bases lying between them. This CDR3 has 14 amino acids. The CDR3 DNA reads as TGTGCCAGCAGTTATGGACAGTCAGCACATACGCAGTATTTT. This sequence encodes CASSYGQSAHTQYF.

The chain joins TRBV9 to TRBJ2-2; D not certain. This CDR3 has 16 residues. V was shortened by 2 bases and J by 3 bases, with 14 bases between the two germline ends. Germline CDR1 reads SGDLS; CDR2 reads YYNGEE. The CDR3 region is CASSVTLGRDTGELFF. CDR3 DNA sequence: TGTGCCAGCAGCGTTACTCTTGGTCGGGACACCGGGGAGCTGTTTTTT.

This chain's CDR3 is CASSFLSVQQNTEAFF. CDR3 DNA sequence: TGCGCCAGCAGCTTTCTTTCCGTACAGCAGAACACTGAAGCTTTCTTT. The chain carries TRBV5-1 and TRBJ1-1; no definite D call. Germline lookup yields CDR1 SGHRS and CDR2 YFSETQ. The CDR3 is made up of 16 amino acids. The V and J ends lost 2 bases and 1 base respectively, with 15 bases between them.

The DNA for the CDR3 is TGTGCCAGCAGTTTACGGCAGGGGGTCAATCAGCCCCAGCATTTT. Amino acids: CASSLRQGVNQPQHF. The chain recombines TRBV27 with TRBJ1-5; 7 nucleotides agree with TRBD1. CDR3 length: 15 amino acids. CDR1 MNHEY and CDR2 SMNVEV come from the germline V gene (reference sequence). Trimming removed 2 bases from V and 3 bases from J; junction bases left unmatched: 4.

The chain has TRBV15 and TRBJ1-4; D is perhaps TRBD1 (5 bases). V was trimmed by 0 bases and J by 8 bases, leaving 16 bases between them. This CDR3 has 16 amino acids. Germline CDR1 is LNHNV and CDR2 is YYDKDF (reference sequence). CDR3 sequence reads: CATSRDLIGGGEKLFF. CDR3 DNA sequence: TGTGCCACCAGCAGAGATCTCATCGGGGGTGGAGAAAAACTGTTTTTT.

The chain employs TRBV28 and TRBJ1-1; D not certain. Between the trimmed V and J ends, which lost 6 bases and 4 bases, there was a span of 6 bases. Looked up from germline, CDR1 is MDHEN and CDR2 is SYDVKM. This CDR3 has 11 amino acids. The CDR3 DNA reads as TGTGCCAGCAGCGAGAGCACTGAAGCTTTCTTT. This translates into CASSESTEAFF.

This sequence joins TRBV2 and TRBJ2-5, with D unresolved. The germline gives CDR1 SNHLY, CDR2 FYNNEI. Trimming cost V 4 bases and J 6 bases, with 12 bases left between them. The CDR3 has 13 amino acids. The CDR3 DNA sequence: TGTGCCAGCAGTGGGCAGGCCATTCAGACCCAGTACTTC. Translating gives CASSGQAIQTQYF. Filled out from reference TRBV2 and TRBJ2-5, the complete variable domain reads EPEVTQTPSHQVTQMGQEVILRCVPISNHLYFYWYRQILGQKVEFLVSFYNNEISEKSEIFDDQFSVERPDGSNFTLKIRSTKLEDSAMYFCASSGQAIQTQYFGPGTRLLVL.

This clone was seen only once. The CDR3 protein is CASSPGTSQYF. DNA for the CDR3: TGTGCCAGCTCACCCGGTACGTCCCAGTACTTC. The chain joins TRBV18 to TRBJ2-5, with no clear D. CDR1 KGHSH and CDR2 LQKENI come from the germline V gene. V shed 3 bases and J shed 9 bases, with 8 bases lying between them. The CDR3 spans 11 residues.

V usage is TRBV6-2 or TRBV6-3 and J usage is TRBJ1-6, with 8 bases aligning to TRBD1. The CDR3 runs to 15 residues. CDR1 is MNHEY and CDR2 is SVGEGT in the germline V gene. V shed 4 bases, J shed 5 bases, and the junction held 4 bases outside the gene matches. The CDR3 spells CASSLRTGNNSPLHF. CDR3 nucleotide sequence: TGTGCCAGCAGTTTACGGACAGGGAATAATTCACCCCTCCACTTT.

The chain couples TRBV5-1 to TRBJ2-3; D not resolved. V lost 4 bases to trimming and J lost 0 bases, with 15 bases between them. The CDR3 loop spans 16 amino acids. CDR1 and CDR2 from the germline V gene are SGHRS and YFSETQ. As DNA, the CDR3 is TGCGCCAGCAGCCCGTCAAAGCTGACTAGCACAGATACGCAGTATTTT. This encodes CASSPSKLTSTDTQYF.

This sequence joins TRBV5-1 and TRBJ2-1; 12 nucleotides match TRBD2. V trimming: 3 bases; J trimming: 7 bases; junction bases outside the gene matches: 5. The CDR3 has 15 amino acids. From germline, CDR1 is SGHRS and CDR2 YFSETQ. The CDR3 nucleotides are TGCGCCAGCAGCTCCCCTAGCGGGAGGGCAAATGAGCAGTTCTTC. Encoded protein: CASSSPSGRANEQFF.

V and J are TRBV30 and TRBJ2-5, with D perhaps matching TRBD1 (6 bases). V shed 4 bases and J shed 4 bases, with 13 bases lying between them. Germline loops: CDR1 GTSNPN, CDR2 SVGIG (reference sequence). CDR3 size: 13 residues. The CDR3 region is CAWTGDVSETQYF. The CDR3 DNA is TGTGCCTGGACAGGGGACGTATCAGAGACCCAGTACTTC.

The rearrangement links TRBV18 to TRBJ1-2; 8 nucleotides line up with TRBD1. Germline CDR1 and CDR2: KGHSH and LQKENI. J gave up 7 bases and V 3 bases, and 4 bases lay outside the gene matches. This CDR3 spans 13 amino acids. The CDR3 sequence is CASSPDRVVGYTF. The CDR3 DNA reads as TGTGCCAGCTCACCGGACAGGGTAGTTGGCTACACCTTC. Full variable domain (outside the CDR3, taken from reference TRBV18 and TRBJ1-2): NAGVMQNPRHLVRRRGQEARLRCSPMKGHSHVYWYRQLPEEGLKFMVYLQKENIIDESGMPKERFSAEFPKEGPSILRIQQVVRGDSAAYFCASSPDRVVGYTFGSGTRLTVV.

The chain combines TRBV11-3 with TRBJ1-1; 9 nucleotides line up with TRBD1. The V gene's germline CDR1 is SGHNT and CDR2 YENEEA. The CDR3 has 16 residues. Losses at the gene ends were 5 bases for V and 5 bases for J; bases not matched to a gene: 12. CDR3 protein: CASSPGGGQGETEAFF. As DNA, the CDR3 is TGTGCCAGCAGCCCAGGGGGGGGACAGGGTGAGACTGAAGCTTTCTTT.

The CDR3 loop is CASSLGPGGLYEQYF. The CDR3 DNA reads TGTGCCAGCAGCTTAGGGCCAGGGGGTCTTTACGAGCAGTACTTC. The chain has TRBV5-5 and TRBJ2-7; 7 bases match TRBD1. V lost 2 bases to trimming and J lost 4 bases; unmatched junction nucleotides: 9. The germline V gene has CDR1 SGHKS and CDR2 YYEKEE (reference sequence). This CDR3 has 15 residues.

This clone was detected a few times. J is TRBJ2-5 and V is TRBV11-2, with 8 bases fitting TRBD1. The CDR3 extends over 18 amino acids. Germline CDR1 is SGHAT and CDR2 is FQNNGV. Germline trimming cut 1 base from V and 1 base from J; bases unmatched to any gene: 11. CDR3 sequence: CASSLGRRTGYVQETQYF. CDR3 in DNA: TGTGCCAGCAGCTTAGGGAGGCGGACAGGGTATGTCCAAGAGACCCAGTACTTC.

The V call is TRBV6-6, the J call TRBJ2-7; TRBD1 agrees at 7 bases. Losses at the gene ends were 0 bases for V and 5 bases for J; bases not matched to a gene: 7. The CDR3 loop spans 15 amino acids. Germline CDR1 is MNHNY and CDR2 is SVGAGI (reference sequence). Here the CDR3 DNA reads TGTGCCAGCAGTTACTCGACACAGGGGCCCAACGAGCAGTACTTC. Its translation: CASSYSTQGPNEQYF.

The CDR3 DNA is TGTGCCAGCAGCTCCTTGCGCAGACAGAGAGAAGCTTTCTTT. Amino acid sequence: CASSSLRRQREAFF. V and J are TRBV7-2 and TRBJ1-1; TRBD1 is a possible D gene (5 bases). From germline, CDR1 is SGHTA and CDR2 FQGNSA. This CDR3 has 14 amino acids. V lost 4 bases to trimming and J lost 8 bases, with 17 bases between them.

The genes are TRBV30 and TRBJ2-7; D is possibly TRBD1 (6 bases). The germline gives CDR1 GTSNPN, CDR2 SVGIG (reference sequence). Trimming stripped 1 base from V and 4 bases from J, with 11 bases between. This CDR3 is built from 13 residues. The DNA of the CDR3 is TGTGCCTGGAGTGGGACAGTCCCTTACGAGCAGTACTTC. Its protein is CAWSGTVPYEQYF.